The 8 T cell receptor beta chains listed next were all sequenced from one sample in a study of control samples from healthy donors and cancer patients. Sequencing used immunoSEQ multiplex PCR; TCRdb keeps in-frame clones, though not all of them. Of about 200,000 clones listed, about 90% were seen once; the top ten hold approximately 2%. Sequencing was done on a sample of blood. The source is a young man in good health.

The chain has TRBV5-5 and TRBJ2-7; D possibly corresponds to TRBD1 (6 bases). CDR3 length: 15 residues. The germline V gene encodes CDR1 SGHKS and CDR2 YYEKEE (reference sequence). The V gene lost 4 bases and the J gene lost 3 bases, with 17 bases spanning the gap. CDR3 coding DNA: TGTGCCAGCAGCCGGGACCGGGACACTAACTACGAGCAGTACTTC. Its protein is CASSRDRDTNYEQYF.

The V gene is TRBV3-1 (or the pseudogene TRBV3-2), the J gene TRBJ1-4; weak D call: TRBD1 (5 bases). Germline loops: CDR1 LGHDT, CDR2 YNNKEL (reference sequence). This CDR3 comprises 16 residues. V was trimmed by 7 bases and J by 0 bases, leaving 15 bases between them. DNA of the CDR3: TGTGCCAGCACCGTTGGGAGGGGATCAACTAATGAAAAACTGTTTTTT. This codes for CASTVGRGSTNEKLFF.

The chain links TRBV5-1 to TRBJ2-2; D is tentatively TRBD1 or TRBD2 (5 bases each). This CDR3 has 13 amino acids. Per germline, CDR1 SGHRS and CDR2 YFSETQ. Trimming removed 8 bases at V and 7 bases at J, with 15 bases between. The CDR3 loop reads CASRDRDRGELFF. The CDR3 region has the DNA TGCGCCAGTAGGGACCGGGACCGCGGGGAGCTGTTTTTT.

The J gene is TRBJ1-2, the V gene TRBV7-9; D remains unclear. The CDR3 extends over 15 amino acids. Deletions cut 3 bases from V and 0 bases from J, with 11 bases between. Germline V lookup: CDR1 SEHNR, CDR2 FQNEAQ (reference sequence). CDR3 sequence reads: CASSFNSESNYGYTF. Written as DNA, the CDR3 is TGTGCCAGCAGCTTTAATTCGGAGTCTAACTATGGCTACACCTTC.

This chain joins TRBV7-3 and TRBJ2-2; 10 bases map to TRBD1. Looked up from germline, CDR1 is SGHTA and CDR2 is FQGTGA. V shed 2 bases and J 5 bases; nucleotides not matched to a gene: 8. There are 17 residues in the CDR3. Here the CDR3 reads CASSLPTGTGDTGELFF. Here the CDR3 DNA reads TGTGCCAGCAGCTTACCTACCGGGACAGGGGATACCGGGGAGCTGTTTTTT.

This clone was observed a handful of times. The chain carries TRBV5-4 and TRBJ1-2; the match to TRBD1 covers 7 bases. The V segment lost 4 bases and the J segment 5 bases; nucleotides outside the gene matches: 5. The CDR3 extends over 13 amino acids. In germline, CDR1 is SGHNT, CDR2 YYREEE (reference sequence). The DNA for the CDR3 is TGTGCCAGCAGCCCCGACAGGGCTTATGGCTACACCTTC. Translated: CASSPDRAYGYTF.

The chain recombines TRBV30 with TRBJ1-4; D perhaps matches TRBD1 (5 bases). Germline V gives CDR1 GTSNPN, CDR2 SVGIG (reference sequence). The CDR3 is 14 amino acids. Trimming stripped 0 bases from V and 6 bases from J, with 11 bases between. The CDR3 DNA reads TGTGCCTGGAGTGTCCCAGGGAACGATGAAAAACTGTTTTTT. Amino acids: CAWSVPGNDEKLFF. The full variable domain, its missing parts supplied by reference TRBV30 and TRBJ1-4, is SQTIHQWPATLVQPVGSPLSLECTVEGTSNPNLYWYRQAAGRGLQLLFYSVGIGQISSEVPQNLSASRPQDRQFILSSKKLLLSDSGFYLCAWSVPGNDEKLFFGSGTQLSVL.

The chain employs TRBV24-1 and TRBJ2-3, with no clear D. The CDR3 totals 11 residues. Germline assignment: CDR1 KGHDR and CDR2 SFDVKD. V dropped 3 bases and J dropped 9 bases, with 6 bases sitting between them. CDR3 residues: CATSDAQTQYF. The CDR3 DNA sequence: TGTGCCACCAGTGATGCGCAAACGCAGTATTTT.